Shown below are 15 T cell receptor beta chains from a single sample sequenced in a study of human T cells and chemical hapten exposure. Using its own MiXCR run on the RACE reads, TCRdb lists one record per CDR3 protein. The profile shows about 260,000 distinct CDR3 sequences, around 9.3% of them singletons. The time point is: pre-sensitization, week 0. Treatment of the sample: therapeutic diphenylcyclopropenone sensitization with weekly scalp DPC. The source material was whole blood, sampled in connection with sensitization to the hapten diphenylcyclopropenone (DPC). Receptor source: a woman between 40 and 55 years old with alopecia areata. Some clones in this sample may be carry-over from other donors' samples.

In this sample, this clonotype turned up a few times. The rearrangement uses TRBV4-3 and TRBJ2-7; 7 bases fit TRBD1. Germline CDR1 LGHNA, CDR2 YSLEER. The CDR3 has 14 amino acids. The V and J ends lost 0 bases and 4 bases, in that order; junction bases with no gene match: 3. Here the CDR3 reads CASSQDQGQYEQYF. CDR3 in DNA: TGCGCCAGCAGCCAAGATCAGGGACAGTACGAGCAGTACTTC.

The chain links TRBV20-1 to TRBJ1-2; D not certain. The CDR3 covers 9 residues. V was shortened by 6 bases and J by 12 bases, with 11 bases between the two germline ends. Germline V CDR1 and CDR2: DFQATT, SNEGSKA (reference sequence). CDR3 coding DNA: TGCAGTGCCGACCGGGCTGACACCTTC. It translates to CSADRADTF.

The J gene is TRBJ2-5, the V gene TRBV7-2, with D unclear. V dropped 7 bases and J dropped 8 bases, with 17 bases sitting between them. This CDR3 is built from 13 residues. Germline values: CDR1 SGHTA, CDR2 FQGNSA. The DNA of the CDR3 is TGTGCCAGCACCTTGGTCTCTAAGCAAACCCAGTACTTC. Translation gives CASTLVSKQTQYF.

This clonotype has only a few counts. The CDR3: CASSQGLAGVYEQFF. The DNA for the CDR3 is TGTGCCAGCAGCCAAGGACTAGCGGGAGTCTATGAGCAGTTCTTC. The J gene is TRBJ2-1, the V gene TRBV7-2; 13 nucleotides match TRBD2. After removal of 5 bases from V and 8 bases from J, the junction contained 6 bases not matched to a gene. The CDR3 is 15 residues long. Germline V gene lookup returns CDR1 SGHTA and CDR2 FQGNSA.

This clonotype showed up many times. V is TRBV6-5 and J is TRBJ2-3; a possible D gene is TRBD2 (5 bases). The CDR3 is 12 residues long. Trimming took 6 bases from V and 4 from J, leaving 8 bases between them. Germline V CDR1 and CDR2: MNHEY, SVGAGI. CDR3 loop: CASRGSADTQYF. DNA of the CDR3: TGTGCCAGCAGGGGGAGCGCAGATACGCAGTATTTT.

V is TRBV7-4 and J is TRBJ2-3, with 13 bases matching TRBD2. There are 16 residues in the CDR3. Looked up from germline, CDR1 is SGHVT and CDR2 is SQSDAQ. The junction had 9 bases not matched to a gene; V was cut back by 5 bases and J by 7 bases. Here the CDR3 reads CASSQELAGGRNTQYF. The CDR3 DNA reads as TGTGCCAGCAGCCAAGAACTAGCGGGAGGGCGGAATACGCAGTATTTT.

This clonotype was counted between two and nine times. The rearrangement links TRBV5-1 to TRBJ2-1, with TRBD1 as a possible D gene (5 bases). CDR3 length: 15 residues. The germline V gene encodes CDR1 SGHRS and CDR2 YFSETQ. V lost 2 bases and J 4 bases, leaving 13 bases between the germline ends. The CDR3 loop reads CASSLEGVGYNEQFF. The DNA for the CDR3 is TGCGCCAGCAGCTTAGAAGGGGTCGGGTACAATGAGCAGTTCTTC. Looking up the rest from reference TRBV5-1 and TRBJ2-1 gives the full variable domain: KAGVTQTPRYLIKTRGQQVTLSCSPISGHRSVSWYQQTPGQGLQFLFEYFSETQRNKGNFPGRFSGRQFSNSRSEMNVSTLELGDSALYLCASSLEGVGYNEQFFGPGTRLTVL.

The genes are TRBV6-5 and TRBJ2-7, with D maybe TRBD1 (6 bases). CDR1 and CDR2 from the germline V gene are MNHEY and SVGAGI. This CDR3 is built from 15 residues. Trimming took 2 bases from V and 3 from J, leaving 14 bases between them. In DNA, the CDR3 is TGTGCCAGCAGTTACGCGTACAGGGACGGCTACGAGCAGTACTTC. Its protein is CASSYAYRDGYEQYF.

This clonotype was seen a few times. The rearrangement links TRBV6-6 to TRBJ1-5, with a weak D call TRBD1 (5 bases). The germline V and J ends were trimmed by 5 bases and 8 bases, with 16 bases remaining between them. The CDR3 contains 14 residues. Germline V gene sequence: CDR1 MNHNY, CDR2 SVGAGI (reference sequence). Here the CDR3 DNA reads TGTGCCAGCAGTCCCCTGACAGTTGTGGAGCCCCAGCATTTT. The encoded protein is CASSPLTVVEPQHF.

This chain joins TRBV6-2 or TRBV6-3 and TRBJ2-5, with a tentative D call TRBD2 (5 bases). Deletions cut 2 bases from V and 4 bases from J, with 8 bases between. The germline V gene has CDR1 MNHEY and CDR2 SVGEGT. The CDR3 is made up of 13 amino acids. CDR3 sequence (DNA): TGTGCCAGCAGTTACCGGGATCCAGAGACCCAGTACTTC. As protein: CASSYRDPETQYF.

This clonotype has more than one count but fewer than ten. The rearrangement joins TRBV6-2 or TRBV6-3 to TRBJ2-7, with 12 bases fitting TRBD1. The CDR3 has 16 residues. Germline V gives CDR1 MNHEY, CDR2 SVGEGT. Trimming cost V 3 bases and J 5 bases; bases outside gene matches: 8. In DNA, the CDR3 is TGTGCCAGCAGTTATTCGACCGGGACAGGGGGCAACGAGCAGTACTTC. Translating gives CASSYSTGTGGNEQYF.

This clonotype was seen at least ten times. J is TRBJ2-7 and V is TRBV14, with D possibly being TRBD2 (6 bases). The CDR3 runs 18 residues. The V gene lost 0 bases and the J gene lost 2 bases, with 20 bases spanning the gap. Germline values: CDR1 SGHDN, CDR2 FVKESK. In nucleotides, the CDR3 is TGTGCCAGCAGCCAAGACTATTACTTCGGGACTTCTCCCTACGAGCAGTACTTC. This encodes CASSQDYYFGTSPYEQYF.

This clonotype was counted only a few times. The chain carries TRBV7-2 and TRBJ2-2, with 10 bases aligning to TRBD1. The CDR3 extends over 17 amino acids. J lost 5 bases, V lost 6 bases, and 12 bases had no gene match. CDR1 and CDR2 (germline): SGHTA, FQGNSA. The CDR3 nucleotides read TGTGCCAGCAGTCGCCGAGGGGGACAGGGGCCAACCGGGGAGCTGTTTTTT. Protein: CASSRRGGQGPTGELFF.

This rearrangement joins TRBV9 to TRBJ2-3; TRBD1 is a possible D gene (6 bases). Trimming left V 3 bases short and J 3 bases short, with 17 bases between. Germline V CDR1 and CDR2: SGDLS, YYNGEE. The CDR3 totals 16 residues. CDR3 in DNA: TGTGCCAGCAGCGCCAGGACAGCCCCAGGGACAGATACGCAGTATTTT. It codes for CASSARTAPGTDTQYF.

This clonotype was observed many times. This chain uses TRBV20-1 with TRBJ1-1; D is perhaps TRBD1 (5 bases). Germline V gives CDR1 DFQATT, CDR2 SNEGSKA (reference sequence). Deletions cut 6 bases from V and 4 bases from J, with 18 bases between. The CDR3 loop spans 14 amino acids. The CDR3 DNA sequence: TGCAGTGCCCCCCCGCGGGGGATGATCACTGAAGCTTTCTTT. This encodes CSAPPRGMITEAFF.